This T cell receptor beta chain originates from a study of blood T cell repertoires in COVID-19. The CDR3 is 16 amino acids. Germline CDR1 and CDR2: SGHTS and YDEGEE. The V end was cut by 4 bases, the J end by 1 base, with 14 bases between. The protocol was immunoSEQ multiplex PCR, while the TCRdb copy is restricted to in-frame clones and leaves out a portion. The sample has 85,000 to 120,000 clones; 70% to 90% are singletons. The sample holds a few counts of this clone. The chain carries TRBV5-8 and TRBJ2-2; weak D call: TRBD2 (5 bases). Sequencing was carried out using peripheral blood. The receptor was isolated from a middle-aged man with active COVID-19. The CDR3 loop is CASSPRGEGNTGELFF. CDR3 coding DNA: TGTGCCAGCAGCCCCCGGGGAGAGGGGAACACCGGGGAGCTGTTTTTT. Combining the CDR3 with reference TRBV5-8 and TRBJ2-2 gives the whole variable domain EAGVTQSPTHLIKTRGQQATLRCSPISGHTSVYWYQQALGLGLQFLLWYDEGEERNRGNFPPRFSGRQFPNYSSELNVNALELEDSALYLCASSPRGEGNTGELFFGEGSRLTVL.